This T cell receptor (beta chain) was observed in a study of T-cell reconstitution after alpha-beta-depleted transplantation in children. Trimming cost V 5 bases and J 4 bases, with 17 bases left between them. The CDR3 is made up of 15 amino acids. In germline, CDR1 is SGHVS, CDR2 FQNEAQ. Unique molecular identifiers were incorporated during preparation of the TCRbeta library. One entry per CDR3 protein, called by TCRdb with MiXCR from the PCR reads. The data hold some 550,000 distinct CDR3 sequences, with 18% observed a single time. The sample consisted of PBMCs from the stem cell graft donor, taken from the stem cell graft. The rearrangement joins TRBV7-8 to TRBJ2-5; D is possibly TRBD1 (6 bases). This TCR came from a human donor who donated a stem cell graft to a child with acute lymphoblastic leukemia. The CDR3 region has the DNA TGTGCCAGCAGCCCACGGGACATGGGGAGAGAGACCCAGTACTTC. This gives the protein CASSPRDMGRETQYF. The variable domain in full, completed from reference TRBV7-8 and TRBJ2-5, reads GAGVSQSPRYKVAKRGQDVALRCDPISGHVSLFWYQQALGQGPEFLTYFQNEAQLDKSGLPSDRFFAERPEGSVSTLKIQRTQQEDSAVYLCASSPRDMGRETQYFGPGTRLLVL.